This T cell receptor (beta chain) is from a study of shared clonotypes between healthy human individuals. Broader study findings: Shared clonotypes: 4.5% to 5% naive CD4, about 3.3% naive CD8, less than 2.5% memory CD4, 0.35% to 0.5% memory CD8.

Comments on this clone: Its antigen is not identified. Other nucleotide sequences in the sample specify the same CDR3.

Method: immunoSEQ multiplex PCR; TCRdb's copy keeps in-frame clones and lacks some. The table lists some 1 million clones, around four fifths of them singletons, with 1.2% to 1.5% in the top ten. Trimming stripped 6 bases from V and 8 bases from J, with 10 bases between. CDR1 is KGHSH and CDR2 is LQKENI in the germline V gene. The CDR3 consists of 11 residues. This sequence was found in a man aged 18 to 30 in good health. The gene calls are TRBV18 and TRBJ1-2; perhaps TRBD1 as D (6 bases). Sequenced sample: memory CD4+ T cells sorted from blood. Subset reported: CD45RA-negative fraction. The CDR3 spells CASSPGVGYTF. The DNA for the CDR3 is TGTGCCAGCTCCCCAGGGGTCGGCTACACCTTC.